Following are 26 T cell receptor beta chains from one sample sequenced in a study of shared clonotypes between healthy human individuals (TCRdb year 2020). Libraries were constructed by the immunoSEQ multiplex PCR assay. Drawn from immuneACCESS, this table holds only the in-frame rearrangements with V and J called that TCRdb kept. Clones are partly lost; checked studies trace under half to an unresolved V gene and leave the rest unexplained. The sample data list about 490,000 clones, and 76% of these were observed just once. Roughly 13% of the sample lies in the top ten. The specimen was PBMCs. The receptors were gathered from a woman between 40 and 50 years old in good health. Some clones in this sample may be carry-over from other donors' samples.

The chain couples TRBV5-5 to TRBJ2-7, with D perhaps TRBD2 (5 bases). Trimming cost V 1 base and J 3 bases, with 11 bases left between them. Looked up from germline, CDR1 is SGHKS and CDR2 is YYEKEE (reference sequence). The CDR3 consists of 14 residues. CDR3 nucleotides: TGTGCCAGCAGCTTGAGTCTAGCTGGCTACGAGCAGTACTTC. Protein sequence: CASSLSLAGYEQYF.

The chain joins TRBV28 to TRBJ2-1; 11 nucleotides align to TRBD2. The length of the CDR3 is 14 residues. V was clipped by 8 bases and J by 5 bases; unmatched bases: 5. Germline CDR1 reads MDHEN; CDR2 reads SYDVKM. CDR3 amino acids: CASGSGRENNEQFF. The CDR3 region has the DNA TGTGCCAGCGGTAGCGGGAGGGAGAACAATGAGCAGTTCTTC.

This chain uses TRBV4-3 with TRBJ2-5, with D possibly TRBD2 on 6 matching bases. V lost 1 base and J 5 bases, leaving 14 bases between the germline ends. CDR1 is LGHNA and CDR2 is YSLEER in the germline V gene. The CDR3 covers 15 residues. CDR3 in amino acids: CASSQAGLAWETQYF. DNA for the CDR3: TGCGCCAGCAGCCAAGCTGGGCTAGCGTGGGAGACCCAGTACTTC.

The gene calls are TRBV5-1 and TRBJ2-2; 9 nucleotides agree with TRBD1. V dropped 3 bases and J dropped 1; count of bases not matched to a gene: 4. CDR1 is SGHRS, CDR2 YFSETQ, per germline. This CDR3 region has 16 residues. This CDR3 reads CASSSTGGGNTGELFF. Written as DNA, the CDR3 is TGCGCCAGCAGCTCGACAGGGGGTGGGAACACCGGGGAGCTGTTTTTT. The variable domain in full, with the rest retrieved from reference TRBV5-1 and TRBJ2-2, is KAGVTQTPRYLIKTRGQQVTLSCSPISGHRSVSWYQQTPGQGLQFLFEYFSETQRNKGNFPGRFSGRQFSNSRSEMNVSTLELGDSALYLCASSSTGGGNTGELFFGEGSRLTVL.

This chain joins TRBV4-1 and TRBJ1-1; D might be TRBD1 (5 bases). Germline V CDR1 and CDR2: MGHRA, YSYEKL. V lost 4 bases and J 0 bases, leaving 12 bases between the germline ends. CDR3 size: 15 residues. The CDR3 loop is CASSLGAEMNTEAFF. As DNA, the CDR3 is TGCGCCAGCAGCCTCGGGGCAGAGATGAACACTGAAGCTTTCTTT.

V usage is TRBV7-3 and J usage is TRBJ2-2; possible D gene TRBD1, 6 bases. Trimming removed 3 bases from V and 3 bases from J, with 17 bases in between. Germline CDR1 reads SGHTA; CDR2 reads FQGTGA. CDR3 length equals 17 residues. In DNA, the CDR3 is TGTGCCAGCAGCTTGGGGGCGCGGAGCGGTGACACCGGGGAGCTGTTTTTT. Translating gives CASSLGARSGDTGELFF.

This clone was seen repeatedly, ten times or more. CDR3 loop: CASSQPGHPGELFF. The CDR3 DNA sequence: TGCGCCAGCAGCCAACCTGGACACCCCGGGGAGCTGTTTTTT. The chain carries TRBV4-1 and TRBJ2-2; perhaps TRBD1 as D (5 bases). The V and J ends lost 2 bases and 6 bases respectively, with 10 bases between them. The germline CDR1 and CDR2 sequences are MGHRA and YSYEKL. CDR3 length: 14 residues.

CDR3 DNA: TGTGCCAGCAGCTTAGTATGTGGGGTTAATAAGGAAAAACTGTTTTTT. Translated: CASSLVCGVNKEKLFF. The V gene is TRBV11-3, the J gene TRBJ1-4; no definite D call. Per germline, CDR1 SGHNT and CDR2 YENEEA. V was trimmed by 1 base and J by 8 bases, leaving 17 bases between them. CDR3 size: 16 residues. Full variable domain (outside the CDR3, taken from reference TRBV11-3 and TRBJ1-4): EAGVVQSPRYKIIEKKQPVAFWCNPISGHNTLYWYLQNLGQGPELLIRYENEEAVDDSQLPKDRFSAERLKGVDSTLKIQPAELGDSAVYLCASSLVCGVNKEKLFFGSGTQLSVL.

J is TRBJ2-2 and V is TRBV19; D gene uncertain. Trimming stripped 7 bases from V and 1 base from J, with 16 bases between. The V gene's germline CDR1 is LNHDA and CDR2 SQIVND (reference sequence). The CDR3 contains 16 residues. DNA of the CDR3: TGTGCCAGTACCTCCCCGGGCCGACAGAACACCGGGGAGCTGTTTTTT. Its translation: CASTSPGRQNTGELFF.

Note on this clone: Other DNA sequences from this sample encode an identical CDR3 as well. The chain recombines TRBV5-4 with TRBJ2-6; D is ambiguous. This CDR3 region has 16 residues. V lost 0 bases, J lost 0 bases, and 7 bases lay in between. The V gene's germline CDR1 is SGHNT and CDR2 YYREEE (reference sequence). This chain's CDR3 is CASSLDPGSGANVLTF. In nucleotides, the CDR3 is TGTGCCAGCAGCTTGGATCCCGGCTCTGGGGCCAACGTCCTGACTTTC. Filled out from reference TRBV5-4 and TRBJ2-6, the complete variable domain reads ETGVTQSPTHLIKTRGQQVTLRCSSQSGHNTVSWYQQALGQGPQFIFQYYREEENGRGNFPPRFSGLQFPNYSSELNVNALELDDSALYLCASSLDPGSGANVLTFGAGSRLTVL.

In the case of this clone: Additional DNA sequences in this sample encode the identical CDR3. The chain is built from TRBV5-1 and TRBJ1-3; TRBD1 aligns across 9 bases. CDR3 length: 15 amino acids. The germline V gene has CDR1 SGHRS and CDR2 YFSETQ. Unmatched junction bases numbered 4, after V lost 4 bases and J lost 2 bases. The CDR3 DNA sequence: TGCGCCAGCAGCCAGGGGACAGGGACTGGAAACACCATATATTTT. This codes for CASSQGTGTGNTIYF.

The J gene is TRBJ1-3, the V gene TRBV5-1; no clear D gene. The CDR3 sequence is 16 residues long. The germline V and J ends were trimmed by 1 base and 0 bases, with 11 bases remaining between them. Germline V gives CDR1 SGHRS, CDR2 YFSETQ. This CDR3 is CASSLPQFDSGNTIYF. Here the CDR3 DNA reads TGCGCCAGCAGCTTGCCCCAGTTTGACTCTGGAAACACCATATATTTT.

The V call is TRBV19, the J call TRBJ2-7; 8 bases align to TRBD1. Germline V gene sequence: CDR1 LNHDA, CDR2 SQIVND (reference sequence). The CDR3 totals 13 residues. V trimming: 6 bases; J trimming: 6 bases; junction bases outside the gene matches: 7. The CDR3 DNA follows: TGTGCCAGTAGCCCGACAGGGGTCGGCGAGCAGTACTTC. Its protein product is CASSPTGVGEQYF.

The chain uses TRBV21-1 and TRBJ2-1; TRBD1 is the table's D call, not checked against the DNA. TRBV21-1 is a pseudogene locus. This CDR3 comprises 16 residues. The chain's CDR3 is CASSKGGQGFYNEQFF. CDR3 sequence (DNA): TGTGCCAGCAGCAAAGGGGGACAGGGGTTCTACAATGAGCAGTTCTTC.

The V gene is TRBV19, the J gene TRBJ2-4, with D perhaps TRBD2 (6 bases). This CDR3 region has 18 residues. Trimming took off 8 bases at V and 12 bases at J, with 35 bases between the two ends. CDR1 and CDR2 from the germline V gene are LNHDA and SQIVND (reference sequence). CDR3 nucleotide sequence: TGTGCCAGTTCATCACCCTTCTCGAACGGGGGAAGCCTAGCCCCTCAGTACTTC. Translated: CASSSPFSNGGSLAPQYF.

The chain uses TRBV6-1 and TRBJ1-5; possibly TRBD1 for D (6 bases). CDR3 size: 15 residues. Trimming stripped 2 bases from V and 3 bases from J, with 11 bases between. CDR1 MNHNS and CDR2 SASEGT come from the germline V gene. In DNA form, the CDR3 reads TGTGCCAGCAGTGAACAGGACAGAAACAATCAGCCCCAGCATTTT. It is translated as CASSEQDRNNQPQHF.

The rearrangement links TRBV5-4 to TRBJ2-2; 11 bases match TRBD2. J was trimmed by 4 bases and V by 4 bases; bases with no gene match: 6. This CDR3 is 16 amino acids long. Germline CDR1 reads SGHNT; CDR2 reads YYREEE (reference sequence). The CDR3 region is CASSPTSGSGTGELFF. The CDR3 DNA sequence: TGTGCCAGCAGCCCCACTAGCGGGAGCGGCACCGGGGAGCTGTTTTTT.

The rearrangement uses TRBV7-8 and TRBJ2-5, with D possibly TRBD2 on 5 matching bases. V lost 0 bases and J 11 bases, leaving 16 bases between the germline ends. This CDR3 has 14 amino acids. From germline, CDR1 is SGHVS and CDR2 FQNEAQ. The CDR3 region has the DNA TGTGCCAGCAGCTTAGCGAGTTTAGGTAGCGAACAGTACTTC. Protein sequence: CASSLASLGSEQYF.

V gene TRBV29-1 combines with J gene TRBJ1-2; D might be TRBD1 (6 bases). V lost 7 bases, J lost 5 bases, and 14 bases lay in between. This CDR3 region has 12 residues. Germline CDR1 reads SQVTM; CDR2 reads ANQGSEA. The CDR3 region has the DNA TGCAGCGACTCACAGGGAGCGTATGGCTACACCTTC. Translated: CSDSQGAYGYTF.

The chain joins TRBV27 to TRBJ2-1, with D possibly matching TRBD2 (5 bases). The germline V gene has CDR1 MNHEY and CDR2 SMNVEV (reference sequence). This CDR3 region has 13 residues. The V end was cut by 4 bases, the J end by 14 bases, with 18 bases between. The CDR3 spells CASSYFSGPGEFF. As DNA, the CDR3 is TGTGCCAGCAGTTACTTCTCCGGCCCCGGGGAGTTCTTC.

This chain connects TRBV7-3 to TRBJ2-2; D might be TRBD2 (6 bases). This CDR3 has 16 residues. Germline V CDR1 and CDR2: SGHTA, FQGTGA. The V end lost 5 bases, the J end lost 5 bases, and 18 bases lay between the germline ends. CDR3 sequence (DNA): TGTGCCAGCAGCCCCAGCGTGGCAGGGAGGACCGGGGAGCTGTTTTTT. Protein product: CASSPSVAGRTGELFF. The full variable domain, rest sourced from reference TRBV7-3 and TRBJ2-2, is GAGVSQTPSNKVTEKGKYVELRCDPISGHTALYWYRQSLGQGPEFLIYFQGTGAADDSGLPNDRFFAVRPEGSVSTLKIQRTERGDSAVYLCASSPSVAGRTGELFFGEGSRLTVL.

This chain links TRBV19 with TRBJ2-7, with D perhaps matching TRBD1 or TRBD2 (5 bases each). The CDR3 has 13 residues. Trimming stripped 9 bases from V and 4 bases from J, with 16 bases between. Germline V lookup: CDR1 LNHDA, CDR2 SQIVND (reference sequence). The CDR3 sequence: CARNQDKRYEQYF. CDR3 nucleotides: TGTGCCAGGAACCAGGACAAGCGGTACGAGCAGTACTTC.

The rearrangement joins TRBV29-1 to TRBJ2-3, with 10 bases matching TRBD2. The CDR3 loop spans 14 amino acids. J was trimmed by 4 bases and V by 3 bases; bases with no gene match: 4. Germline loops: CDR1 SQVTM, CDR2 ANQGSEA. Here the CDR3 DNA reads TGCAGCGTTGAGCCTAGCGGGAGTGCAGATACGCAGTATTTT. It encodes CSVEPSGSADTQYF.

This sequence joins TRBV7-9 and TRBJ2-7, with D perhaps assigned TRBD1 or TRBD2 (5 bases each). The better agreement between TRBJ2-5 and the DNA end casts doubt on the J call. The CDR3 totals 18 residues. Germline values: CDR1 SEHNR, CDR2 FQNEAQ (reference sequence). The CDR3 DNA is TGTGCCAGCAGCTTAGAGGTGTACGGGGCGCTTCGCCAAGAGACCCAGTACTTC. Translation: CASSLEVYGALRQETQYF.

The V gene is TRBV18, the J gene TRBJ2-5; 7 positions agree with TRBD1. This CDR3 has 14 amino acids. The germline CDR1 and CDR2 sequences are KGHSH and LQKENI. V dropped 3 bases and J dropped 1; count of bases not matched to a gene: 2. For the CDR3, the DNA is TGTGCCAGCTCACCTGGACAGGTCCAAGAGACCCAGTACTTC. The encoded protein is CASSPGQVQETQYF.

The chain couples TRBV5-4 to TRBJ2-1; TRBD2 aligns across 7 bases. Germline V gene data show CDR1 as SGHNT and CDR2 as YYREEE (reference sequence). Trimming cost V 9 bases and J 7 bases; bases outside gene matches: 16. This CDR3 is 15 amino acids long. The CDR3 nucleotides read TGTGCCACCCGATCTAGCGGAGGACCCTCGAATGAGCAGTTCTTC. It translates to CATRSSGGPSNEQFF. Using reference TRBV5-4 and TRBJ2-1 for the parts outside the CDR3, the full variable domain is ETGVTQSPTHLIKTRGQQVTLRCSSQSGHNTVSWYQQALGQGPQFIFQYYREEENGRGNFPPRFSGLQFPNYSSELNVNALELDDSALYLCATRSSGGPSNEQFFGPGTRLTVL.